This T cell receptor beta chain was observed in a study of T cell changes during pregnancy in multiple sclerosis. Method: immunoSEQ multiplex PCR; TCRdb's copy keeps in-frame clones and lacks some. The sample carries about 76,000 clones, around 94% recorded once. CDR3 length: 16 amino acids. From germline, CDR1 is SNHLY and CDR2 FYNNEI. The ends were cut back, 4 bases at V and 2 bases at J, with 14 bases in the middle. This chain joins TRBV2 and TRBJ2-2, with D possibly being TRBD1 (5 bases). Here the sequenced sample was peripheral blood, taken in the third trimester of pregnancy. The clonotype was recovered from a female donor with multiple sclerosis, enrolled in a pregnancy study. CDR3 coding DNA: TGTGCCAGCAGTGTGAGTGGGGCAGCCAACACCGGGGAGCTGTTTTTT. Amino acid sequence: CASSVSGAANTGELFF.